A single sample is the source of the 9 T cell receptor beta chains below, sequenced in a study of OX40 agonist ivuxolimab in advanced cancers. Generated by immunoSEQ multiplex PCR, the TCRdb table keeps only in-frame clones and is missing some. The table has some 20,000 clones, around nine tenths seen once. The sample in question was CD4+ or CD8+ T cells sorted from blood, obtained in a trial of the OX40 agonist ivuxolimab. The receptors come from an adult with an advanced solid tumor such as melanoma, head and neck, liver or kidney cancer.

The chain employs TRBV29-1 and TRBJ2-3, with TRBD2 identical over 8 bases. V shed 6 bases and J 0 bases; nucleotides not matched to a gene: 5. Germline loops: CDR1 SQVTM, CDR2 ANQGSEA. The CDR3 extends over 14 amino acids. Here the CDR3 reads CSVRSGGSTDTQYF. The CDR3, as DNA: TGCAGCGTCCGTTCGGGGGGGAGCACAGATACGCAGTATTTT.

The chain uses TRBV2 and TRBJ1-1; D ambiguous. Trimming took 4 bases from V and 6 from J, leaving 24 bases between them. The germline V gene encodes CDR1 SNHLY and CDR2 FYNNEI. The CDR3 contains 17 residues. The CDR3 reads CASSGSTFRARGPEAFF. CDR3 nucleotide sequence: TGTGCCAGCAGTGGCTCTACCTTTCGTGCCCGAGGCCCTGAAGCTTTCTTT.

V usage is TRBV7-8 and J usage is TRBJ2-6; D gene ambiguous. This CDR3 region has 18 residues. Trimming left V 5 bases short and J 5 bases short, with 22 bases between. CDR1 SGHVS and CDR2 FQNEAQ come from the germline V gene. CDR3 sequence: CASSRFAFPQSRANVLTF. The CDR3 DNA follows: TGTGCCAGCAGCCGCTTTGCGTTCCCACAAAGTCGGGCCAACGTCCTGACTTTC.

CDR3 nucleotide sequence: TGTGCCAGCAGCTTAGCCCCGGGACTGACTGAAGCTTTCTTT. Protein product: CASSLAPGLTEAFF. This chain joins TRBV7-8 and TRBJ1-1, with D maybe TRBD1 (5 bases). The CDR3 extends over 14 amino acids. The V gene lost 0 bases and the J gene lost 5 bases, with 10 bases spanning the gap. Germline lookup yields CDR1 SGHVS and CDR2 FQNEAQ.

This chain uses TRBV11-2 with TRBJ2-1; D uncertain. Trimming removed 0 bases at V and 9 bases at J, with 0 bases between. CDR3 length: 10 residues. Germline V gene sequence: CDR1 SGHAT, CDR2 FQNNGV. The CDR3 region is CASSLDEQFF. Written as DNA, the CDR3 is TGTGCCAGCAGCTTAGATGAGCAGTTCTTC.

The V and J genes are TRBV9 and TRBJ2-5; TRBD1 or TRBD2 may be the D gene (5 bases each). The CDR3 runs 14 residues. Germline values: CDR1 SGDLS, CDR2 YYNGEE. Trimming stripped 3 bases from V and 4 bases from J, with 13 bases between. DNA of the CDR3: TGTGCCAGCAGCGCCTGGGACGCCCTAGAGACCCAGTACTTC. Protein: CASSAWDALETQYF.

For this clone: Because it lacks the conserved phenylalanine or tryptophan at the end, this CDR3 is likely a read error. The chain uses TRBV5-6 and TRBJ1-6, with D unclear. Germline CDR1 and CDR2: SGHDT and YYEEEE. This CDR3 spans 16 amino acids. V lost 1 base to trimming and J lost 9 bases, with 17 bases between them. The CDR3 bases are TGTGCCAGCAGCTTGTCTGGTGCGGGGAATGTTTCACCCCTCCACCTT. This translates into CASSLSGAGNVSPLHL.

The chain uses TRBV9 and TRBJ1-4; D gene unclear. The CDR3 has 15 amino acids. V lost 0 bases and J 2 bases, leaving 8 bases between the germline ends. Germline V gives CDR1 SGDLS, CDR2 YYNGEE. As DNA, the CDR3 is TGTGCCAGCAGCGTAGGGGGTTCTACTAATGAAAAACTGTTTTTT. It translates to CASSVGGSTNEKLFF.

The chain is built from TRBV4-3 and TRBJ1-1, with a weak D call TRBD1 (5 bases). The CDR3 consists of 15 residues. Germline V lookup: CDR1 LGHNA, CDR2 YSLEER. Trimming cost V 0 bases and J 7 bases, with 15 bases left between them. The CDR3 loop is CASSQDWGGLNEAFF. The CDR3 DNA reads as TGCGCCAGCAGCCAAGATTGGGGGGGTTTAAATGAAGCTTTCTTT.